The clone carrying this TCR beta chain was seen more than once but under ten times. Its cognate antigen is unknown. Other nucleotide sequences in the sample specify the same CDR3. This sample was included in a study of siplizumab effects on memory and regulatory T cells. Study-wide findings and caveats: Siplizumab produced a significant drop in alloreactive sequences attributable to unstimulated CD4+ memory cells. Major contributors to the alloresponse seemed to be naive T cells, which also appeared more diverse than memory cells. The mapping of alloreactive clones to unstimulated subsets covered only a minor fraction of them.

Per-sample assaying covered 95,000 to 100,000 TCR templates. Profiled with immunoSEQ multiplex PCR; TCRdb holds only in-frame clones, not every one. The table has about 12,000 clones, 45% to 50% seen once. Mixed lymphocyte reaction cells underwent more than five days of coculture at 37°C. J was trimmed by 3 bases and V by 6 bases; bases with no gene match: 4. The CDR3 loop spans 14 amino acids. Germline CDR1 and CDR2: LNHDA and SQIVND (reference sequence). V gene TRBV19 combines with J gene TRBJ2-7; 11 bases line up with TRBD1. Source material: CFSE-low (dividing) CD8+ T cells sorted from an allogeneic mixed lymphocyte reaction. The clonotype comes from a human donor in good health; the cells came from an allogeneic mixed lymphocyte reaction. Some clones in this sample may be carry-over from other donors' samples. The CDR3 is CASSPGTGGYEQYF. The CDR3 nucleotides are TGTGCCAGTAGCCCTGGGACAGGGGGCTACGAGCAGTACTTC.